The 18 T cell receptor beta chains below were found in one sample sequenced in a study of blood T cell repertoires in COVID-19. Assay used: immunoSEQ multiplex PCR; TCRdb lists only in-frame clones, some missing. The table records roughly 200,000 clones, 84% of them present only once. Sequencing input: peripheral blood. These receptors all stem from a woman older than 75 with COVID-19, enrolled during active disease.

The CDR3 protein is CASSLQTGGHTEAFF. The CDR3 DNA sequence: TGCGCCAGCAGCTTGCAGACAGGGGGGCACACTGAAGCTTTCTTT. V is TRBV5-1 and J is TRBJ1-1, with 9 bases identical to TRBD1. This CDR3 is built from 15 residues. Germline assignment: CDR1 SGHRS and CDR2 YFSETQ. The J segment lost 3 bases and the V segment lost 1 base, leaving 4 bases of the junction unmatched.

The chain couples TRBV6-2 or TRBV6-3 to TRBJ2-3; TRBD2 aligns across 8 bases. Unmatched junction bases numbered 6, after V lost 5 bases and J lost 2 bases. Per the germline V gene, CDR1 is MNHEY and CDR2 is SVGEGT. There are 15 residues in the CDR3. CDR3 nucleotide sequence: TGTGCCAGCAGTACCCCGACTAGCGCCACAGATACGCAGTATTTT. It specifies CASSTPTSATDTQYF.

CDR3 residues: CASSGEGGGTEAFF. For the CDR3, the DNA is TGTGCCAGCAGTGGGGAAGGGGGCGGTACTGAAGCTTTCTTT. V is TRBV2 and J is TRBJ1-1; 7 bases agree with TRBD1. The ends lost 4 bases at V and 5 bases at J; junction bases unmatched: 7. The CDR3 runs 14 residues. Per the germline V gene, CDR1 is SNHLY and CDR2 is FYNNEI.

V gene TRBV7-9 combines with J gene TRBJ1-4; D unclear. The CDR3 loop spans 13 amino acids. Trimming removed 1 base at V and 8 bases at J, with 8 bases between. Germline CDR1 and CDR2: SEHNR and FQNEAQ (reference sequence). The DNA of the CDR3 is TGTGCCAGCAGCTTAGGCCCGAGGGAAAAACTGTTTTTT. Translated, it gives CASSLGPREKLFF. Complete variable domain (other parts from reference TRBV7-9 and TRBJ1-4): DTGVSQNPRHKITKRGQNVTFRCDPISEHNRLYWYRQTLGQGPEFLTYFQNEAQLEKSRLLSDRFSAERPKGSFSTLEIQRTEQGDSAMYLCASSLGPREKLFFGSGTQLSVL.

The chain carries TRBV6-6 and TRBJ2-7; 8 bases agree with TRBD1. Per the germline V gene, CDR1 is MNHNY and CDR2 is SVGAGI (reference sequence). This CDR3 has 15 residues. The V and J ends lost 0 bases and 3 bases, in that order; junction bases with no gene match: 4. In nucleotides, the CDR3 is TGTGCCAGCAGTTACTCGGCAGGGGGCGGCTACGAGCAGTACTTC. Protein sequence: CASSYSAGGGYEQYF.

The J gene is TRBJ2-3, the V gene TRBV5-5; 7 bases map to TRBD1. The CDR3 loop spans 14 amino acids. V lost 4 bases to trimming and J lost 2 bases; unmatched junction nucleotides: 4. Germline V lookup: CDR1 SGHKS, CDR2 YYEKEE (reference sequence). The CDR3 sequence: CASSQGQHTDTQYF. As DNA, the CDR3 is TGTGCCAGCAGCCAGGGACAGCACACAGATACGCAGTATTTT.

The chain employs TRBV3-1 (or the pseudogene TRBV3-2) and TRBJ2-2; D is undetermined. CDR1 is LGHDT and CDR2 is YNNKEL in the germline V gene (reference sequence). The CDR3 extends over 14 amino acids. V was shortened by 0 bases and J by 7 bases, with 9 bases between the two germline ends. DNA for the CDR3: TGTGCCAGCAGCCAAGATAATACTGACGGGGAGCTGTTTTTT. It encodes CASSQDNTDGELFF.

Details on this clone: The same CDR3 is also encoded by other DNA sequences in this sample. The chain carries TRBV6-5 and TRBJ1-2, with a possible D match to TRBD1 (5 bases). Trimming left V 3 bases short and J 0 bases short, with 8 bases between. The CDR3 is made up of 14 amino acids. The V gene's germline CDR1 is MNHEY and CDR2 SVGAGI. CDR3 residues: CASSYVGANYGYTF. The CDR3 DNA is TGTGCCAGCAGTTATGTAGGGGCTAACTATGGCTACACCTTC.

The V and J genes are TRBV7-2 and TRBJ1-2; D uncertain. Germline CDR1 and CDR2: SGHTA and FQGNSA. The CDR3 consists of 12 residues. V was trimmed by 5 bases and J by 6 bases, leaving 10 bases between them. CDR3 loop: CASSGYRDGYTF. CDR3 sequence (DNA): TGTGCCAGCAGCGGTTATCGCGATGGCTACACCTTC.

The rearrangement uses TRBV20-1 and TRBJ1-5; 8 bases line up with TRBD1. The V segment lost 3 bases and the J segment 2 bases; nucleotides outside the gene matches: 12. Germline V CDR1 and CDR2: DFQATT, SNEGSKA (reference sequence). CDR3 length: 17 amino acids. The CDR3 DNA reads as TGCAGTGCTAGTGTAAACAGGGGGTCCTGGGGCAATCAGCCCCAGCATTTT. This sequence encodes CSASVNRGSWGNQPQHF.

This clone was seen only a few times. This chain joins TRBV5-6 and TRBJ1-2, with TRBD1 matching 8 bases. Germline loops: CDR1 SGHDT, CDR2 YYEEEE. The CDR3 is made up of 12 amino acids. The junction had 6 bases not matched to a gene; V was cut back by 6 bases and J by 8 bases. The CDR3 reads CASTRTGFGYTF. CDR3 DNA sequence: TGTGCCAGCACCCGGACAGGGTTCGGCTACACCTTC.

This chain joins TRBV10-1 and TRBJ1-1; no clear D. The V and J ends lost 3 bases and 0 bases respectively, with 11 bases between them. This CDR3 has 15 residues. The germline CDR1 and CDR2 sequences are WNHNN and SYGVQD (reference sequence). The CDR3 reads CASSDSSSMNTEAFF. Here the CDR3 DNA reads TGCGCCAGCAGTGACAGTTCTTCGATGAACACTGAAGCTTTCTTT.

The gene calls are TRBV9 and TRBJ1-2, with TRBD1 matching over 8 bases. With 3 bases clipped from V and 8 bases from J, the junction kept 3 bases outside the gene matches. Germline V gene sequence: CDR1 SGDLS, CDR2 YYNGEE. The CDR3 has 12 amino acids. The CDR3 bases are TGTGCCAGCAGCGCCCGACAGGGGGGCTACACCTTC. This gives the protein CASSARQGGYTF.

The genes are TRBV18 and TRBJ1-1; possibly TRBD1 for D (6 bases). The CDR3 is 15 amino acids. Germline V gene data show CDR1 as KGHSH and CDR2 as LQKENI. The V end lost 6 bases, the J end lost 3 bases, and 17 bases lay between the germline ends. This chain's CDR3 is CASSNRVLFDTEAFF. The CDR3 DNA sequence: TGTGCCAGCTCGAACAGGGTCTTGTTTGACACTGAAGCTTTCTTT.

V usage is TRBV10-3 and J usage is TRBJ2-3; D may be TRBD2 (6 bases). The CDR3 runs 15 residues. The ends were cut back, 6 bases at V and 6 bases at J, with 19 bases in the middle. In germline, CDR1 is ENHRY, CDR2 SYGVKD. The CDR3 loop reads CAIRTSGGLADTQYF. CDR3 bases: TGTGCCATCAGGACTAGTGGCGGACTGGCTGATACGCAGTATTTT.

The chain has TRBV3-1 (or the pseudogene TRBV3-2) and TRBJ2-7; TRBD1 matches at 10 bases. J gave up 5 bases and V 6 bases, and 10 bases lay outside the gene matches. There are 15 residues in the CDR3. Germline CDR1 is LGHDT and CDR2 is YNNKEL (reference sequence). CDR3 DNA sequence: TGTGCCAGCAGTTTCCCCGGGACAGGGGACGACGAGCAGTACTTC. Protein: CASSFPGTGDDEQYF.

The rearrangement links TRBV7-9 to TRBJ2-1; a weak D match, TRBD2 (6 bases). Between the trimmed V and J ends, which lost 5 bases and 5 bases, there was a span of 10 bases. From germline, CDR1 is SEHNR and CDR2 FQNEAQ (reference sequence). There are 13 residues in the CDR3. The CDR3 loop reads CASSMIADNEQFF. The DNA for the CDR3 is TGTGCCAGCAGCATGATAGCGGACAATGAGCAGTTCTTC. Combining the CDR3 with reference TRBV7-9 and TRBJ2-1 gives the whole variable domain DTGVSQNPRHKITKRGQNVTFRCDPISEHNRLYWYRQTLGQGPEFLTYFQNEAQLEKSRLLSDRFSAERPKGSFSTLEIQRTEQGDSAMYLCASSMIADNEQFFGPGTRLTVL.

The chain carries TRBV5-1 and TRBJ1-2; tentatively, D is TRBD1 (5 bases). Germline V gene sequence: CDR1 SGHRS, CDR2 YFSETQ. The CDR3 has 13 residues. V was cut by 3 bases and J by 5 bases, with 11 bases left in between. The CDR3 coding sequence is TGCGCCAGCAGCTCCCCCGGGGGATATGGCTACACCTTC. Translated: CASSSPGGYGYTF.